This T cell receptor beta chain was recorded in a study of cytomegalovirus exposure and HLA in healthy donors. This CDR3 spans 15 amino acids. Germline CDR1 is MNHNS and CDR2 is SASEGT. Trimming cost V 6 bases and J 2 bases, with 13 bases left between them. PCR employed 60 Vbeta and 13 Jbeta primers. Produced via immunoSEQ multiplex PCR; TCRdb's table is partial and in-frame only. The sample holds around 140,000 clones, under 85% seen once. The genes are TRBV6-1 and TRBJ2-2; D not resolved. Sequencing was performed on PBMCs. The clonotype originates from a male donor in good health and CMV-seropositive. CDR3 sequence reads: CASRTWRLNTGELFF. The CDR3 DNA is TGTGCCAGCAGGACCTGGAGACTCAACACCGGGGAGCTGTTTTTT.